The rows below give T cell receptor beta chains drawn from one sample of a study of T cells in Graves' hyperthyroidism and ophthalmopathy. TCRdb used MiXCR to reprocess the multiplex PCR reads, holding one entry per CDR3 protein. The repertoire holds about 740,000 distinct CDR3 sequences, with around 15% as singletons. Sequencing was carried out using blood. The receptor set was obtained from a young woman with Graves' hyperthyroidism. Both conserved end residues are part of each CDR3. A D gene is named only where the DNA matches it firmly. Clone size, where shown, is once, few, many, or a class for clones that have expanded.

few	TRBJ1-5	TRBV30	.	TGTGCCTGGAGTGGACCAATAAGGGCGCCCCAGCATTTT	CAWSGPIRAPQHF
many	TRBJ2-7	TRBV9	.	TGTGCCAGCAGCGTAGGTCAGGGCGAGCAGTACTTC	CASSVGQGEQYF
many	TRBJ2-7	TRBV10-3	.	TGTGCCATCAGTGGAACAGGCGACTCCTACGAGCAGTACTTC	CAISGTGDSYEQYF
few	TRBJ2-7	TRBV28	.	TGTGCCAGCAGTGACCGGGCCTGGGGCTCCTACGAGCAGTACTTC	CASSDRAWGSYEQYF
few	TRBJ2-1	TRBV5-1	.	TGCGCCAGCAGCTTGGGCAGAACCGTTAATGAGCAGTTCTTC	CASSLGRTVNEQFF
.	TRBJ2-1	TRBV27	.	TGTGCCAGCAGTTTATCATCGGACAATGAGCAGTTCTTC	CASSLSSDNEQFF
.	TRBJ2-7	TRBV24-1	TRBD1	TGTGCCACCAGTTCTACGACAGGGTCCAACGAGCAGTACTTC	CATSSTTGSNEQYF
many	TRBJ2-7	TRBV7-9	.	TGTGCCAGCAGCTTGACCGGGACCCTATACGAGCAGTACTTC	CASSLTGTLYEQYF
many	TRBJ2-5	TRBV3-1	.	TGTGCCACAAGGGACATCCAGACCCAGTACTTC	CATRDIQTQYF
many	TRBJ1-1	TRBV5-1	.	TGCGCCAGCAGCTTGCGGGCCGTGGACACTGAAGCTTTCTTT	CASSLRAVDTEAFF
.	TRBJ1-1	TRBV28	TRBD1	TGTGCCAGCAGTTGGGACAGGGGGCGGAACACTGAAGCTTTCTTT	CASSWDRGRNTEAFF
.	TRBJ1-2	TRBV9	TRBD1	TGTGCCAGCAGCGCGGAGGGACAGCAGTTGGGTGGCTACACCTTC	CASSAEGQQLGGYTF
many	TRBJ2-7	TRBV7-9	.	TGTGCCAGCAGCCCTCGTGACAGTATCACATACGAGCAGTACTTC	CASSPRDSITYEQYF
few	TRBJ2-6	TRBV12-3/TRBV12-4	.	TGTGCCAGCAGTTTTTCGTTGGGGCCGGGGGGCACTGGGGCCAACGTCCTGACTTTC	CASSFSLGPGGTGANVLTF
few	TRBJ2-7	TRBV15	.	TGTGCCACCAGCAGACCCCAACTGGCCACCTCCTACGAGCAGTACTTC	CATSRPQLATSYEQYF
many	TRBJ2-7	TRBV28	.	TGTGCCAGCAGTTTGACGTCCGGGACCGCCCCCTACGAGCAGTACTTC	CASSLTSGTAPYEQYF
many	TRBJ2-2	TRBV6-1	.	TGTGCCAGCAGAATCGCAGGGTCCGGGGAGCTGTTTTTT	CASRIAGSGELFF
.	TRBJ1-5	TRBV27	.	TGTGCCAGCAGTTTATTAGCGGGTGGTAGCAATCAGCCCCAGCATTTT	CASSLLAGGSNQPQHF
many	TRBJ2-7	TRBV30	TRBD2	TGTGCCTGGAGTGGGAACGGGAGGGCCTACGAGCAGTACTTC	CAWSGNGRAYEQYF
many	TRBJ2-1	TRBV16	.	TGTGCCAGCAGCCGCGTTATAGCGTCCTCCTACAATGAGCAGTTCTTC	CASSRVIASSYNEQFF
once	TRBJ2-1	TRBV2	TRBD2	TGTGCCAGCAGTGAATGGCTAGCGGGCCTATACAATGAGCAGTTCTTC	CASSEWLAGLYNEQFF
many	TRBJ2-1	TRBV6-5	TRBD2	TGTGCCAGCAGTTACCGGGGGGGGGATTTGGGGAGTTTCCACAATGAGCAGTTCTTC	CASSYRGGDLGSFHNEQFF
many	TRBJ2-5	TRBV14	.	TGTGCCAGCAGCCAAAAGGACATTGTGGAGACCCAGTACTTC	CASSQKDIVETQYF
few	TRBJ2-1	TRBV6-1	.	TGTGCCAGCAGTTTTGGCCCGACAGGGACTTACAATGAGCAGTTCTTC	CASSFGPTGTYNEQFF
few	TRBJ1-2	TRBV20-1	TRBD1	TGCAGTGCTAGTCCCGGGACAGGGGGCATTGGCTACACCTTC	CSASPGTGGIGYTF
many	TRBJ1-2	TRBV2	.	TGTGCCAGCATTATCAGGGCCAACTATGGCTACACCTTC	CASIIRANYGYTF
.	TRBJ1-1	TRBV7-9	.	TGTGCCAGCAGCTTAGTTAGGTCTAACACTGAAGCTTTCTTT	CASSLVRSNTEAFF
many	TRBJ2-7	TRBV29-1	.	TGCAGCCTTGGGGGAGGATCCGCCTACGAGCAGTACTTC	CSLGGGSAYEQYF
few	TRBJ2-3	TRBV7-9	.	TGTGCCAGCAGCCGAACTCCCTTGGAGGATACGCAGTATTTT	CASSRTPLEDTQYF
.	TRBJ2-7	TRBV30	.	TGTGCCTGGAGTGTTTTGGTTGGGCTTAGCGAGCAGTACTTC	CAWSVLVGLSEQYF
.	TRBJ2-7	TRBV7-2	.	TGTGCCAGCAATCTTCAACCCTCGGACGCCTACGAGCAGTACTTC	CASNLQPSDAYEQYF
few	TRBJ1-4	TRBV4-1	.	TGCGCCAGCAGCCGCGGACCGGTAGAAAAACTGTTTTTT	CASSRGPVEKLFF
many	TRBJ2-1	TRBV6-2/TRBV6-3	TRBD2	TGTGCCAGCAAATCTCCTCAGCGGGAGGCCGACAATGAGCAGTTCTTC	CASKSPQREADNEQFF
many	TRBJ1-2	TRBV24-1	.	TGTGCCACCAGTGACCCGGGACTGAACTATGGCTACACCTTC	CATSDPGLNYGYTF
many	TRBJ2-7	TRBV11-2	.	TGTGCCAGCAGCTTAGGTCCCACCTACGAGCAGTACTTC	CASSLGPTYEQYF
few	TRBJ1-1	TRBV16	.	TGTGCCAGCAGCCAGGGTAGTCGGGCTTTCTTT	CASSQGSRAFF
few	TRBJ1-2	TRBV24-1	.	TGTGCCACCAGTGATTTGGACGGACTGTATGGCTACACCTTC	CATSDLDGLYGYTF
.	TRBJ1-2	TRBV9	.	TGTGCCAGCAGCGGGCTGAGGACTATCAACTATGGCTACACCTTC	CASSGLRTINYGYTF
.	TRBJ2-1	TRBV3-1	TRBD2	TGTGCCAGCAGCCAAGGCAATAGCGGGAGGGCCTACAATGAGCAGTTCTTC	CASSQGNSGRAYNEQFF
.	TRBJ1-4	TRBV10-3	.	TGTGCCATCAGTGAGATGGTAGGCGAAAAACTGTTTTTT	CAISEMVGEKLFF
few	TRBJ1-2	TRBV29-1	.	TGCAGCGTTGAGAGGTGGCAGGCCTATGGCTACACCTTC	CSVERWQAYGYTF
few	TRBJ2-3	TRBV6-5	.	TGTGCCAGCAGTTACCGGAGGGAAGATACGCAGTATTTT	CASSYRREDTQYF
few	TRBJ2-4	TRBV28	.	TGTGCCAGCAGTTTTGCGCCTGGGAACATTCAGTACTTC	CASSFAPGNIQYF
.	TRBJ2-1	TRBV5-6	TRBD2	TGTGCCAGCAGCGGGATAGCGGGGTCTAGCTCCTACAATGAGCAGTTCTTC	CASSGIAGSSSYNEQFF
.	TRBJ1-5	TRBV12-3/TRBV12-4	TRBD1	TGTGCCAGCAGAGGACAGGGGGCCAGTGAGCCCCAGCATTTT	CASRGQGASEPQHF
many	TRBJ2-5	TRBV7-3	TRBD2	TGTGCCAGCAGCTTCGCGACTAGCGGGGGCGGGGGGACCCAGTACTTC	CASSFATSGGGGTQYF
many	TRBJ2-1	TRBV7-2	TRBD2	TGTGCCAGCAGCCACCGAGCGGGAGTAACCTACAATGAGCAGTTCTTC	CASSHRAGVTYNEQFF
.	TRBJ2-5	TRBV7-9	TRBD2	TGTGCCAGCAGCTCCCTAGCGGGATATGAGACCCAGTACTTC	CASSSLAGYETQYF
.	TRBJ2-7	TRBV7-2	TRBD1	TGTGCCAGCAGCTTCATGGACAGGTCGGGTTACGACGAGCAGTACTTC	CASSFMDRSGYDEQYF
many	TRBJ2-1	TRBV7-3	.	TGTGCCAGCAGCTTACGGCTAGGGACTTCCAATGAGCAGTTCTTC	CASSLRLGTSNEQFF
many	TRBJ2-1	TRBV7-9	TRBD2	TGTGCCAGCAGCCCGTTGCCCGGCGGGGGTCGTAGCAATGAGCAGTTCTTC	CASSPLPGGGRSNEQFF
many	TRBJ2-5	TRBV20-1	.	TGCAGTGCCAATCACCGGGAGACCCAGTACTTC	CSANHRETQYF
many	TRBJ2-3	TRBV5-8	TRBD2	TGTGCCAGCAGCATTAGCGGGATAGGAGATACGCAGTATTTT	CASSISGIGDTQYF
many	TRBJ1-4	TRBV13	TRBD1	TGTGCCAGCAGCTTAAAACAGGGGATGCGAACTAATGAAAAACTGTTTTTT	CASSLKQGMRTNEKLFF
many	TRBJ2-4	TRBV6-1	TRBD1	TGTGCCAGCAGTTACAGCGGCCAGGGGGACATTCAGTACTTC	CASSYSGQGDIQYF
.	TRBJ2-3	TRBV6-5	.	TGTGCCAGCAGTTACGCGACAGGTCTATATACGCAGTATTTT	CASSYATGLYTQYF
.	TRBJ1-5	TRBV19	.	TGTGCCAGTGGATTTGTAATGGCCTATCAGCCCCAGCATTTT	CASGFVMAYQPQHF
many	TRBJ2-1	TRBV13	TRBD1	TGTGCCAGCAGCTGGTCCGGGACAGGATACAATGAGCAGTTCTTC	CASSWSGTGYNEQFF
.	TRBJ2-6	TRBV20-1	.	TGCAGTGCTAGGAACGGCAACACTGGGGCCAACGTCCTGACTTTC	CSARNGNTGANVLTF
.	TRBJ1-1	TRBV10-3	.	TGTGCCATCAGACCCGGGATCGAAAAAGGGGGTAGGGACACTGAAGCTTTCTTT	CAIRPGIEKGGRDTEAFF